The 14 T cell receptor beta chains reported below all come from one sample, sequenced in a study of blood T cell repertoires in COVID-19. Some clones are missing from TCRdb's copy, which holds only in-frame ones; the method was immunoSEQ multiplex PCR. Of tens of thousands of clones listed, 74% are singletons. Sequencing was carried out using peripheral blood. The source of these receptors is a woman older than 75 with acute or convalescent COVID-19.

This clone was detected a few times. The chain recombines TRBV28 with TRBJ2-3, with TRBD2 matching 8 bases. Trimming at V came to 5 bases and at J to 4 bases, leaving 17 bases not matched to a gene. The CDR3 contains 18 residues. From germline, CDR1 is MDHEN and CDR2 SYDVKM. This CDR3 is CASSLEPLTGGIADTQYF. The CDR3 DNA follows: TGTGCCAGCAGTCTCGAACCTCTGACGGGAGGGATTGCAGATACGCAGTATTTT.

The chain is built from TRBV28 and TRBJ2-1; 8 bases fit TRBD2. V was pared by 7 bases and J by 4 bases, with 9 bases of the junction left unmatched. The germline gives CDR1 MDHEN, CDR2 SYDVKM. This CDR3 has 15 amino acids. The CDR3 loop reads CASTLESGRYNEQFF. The DNA for the CDR3 is TGTGCCAGCACCCTCGAAAGCGGGAGATACAATGAGCAGTTCTTC.

This clone has a single count. The V and J genes are TRBV28 and TRBJ1-1; TRBD1 aligns across 11 bases. There are 15 residues in the CDR3. CDR1 is MDHEN, CDR2 SYDVKM, per germline. V was clipped by 6 bases and J by 0 bases; unmatched bases: 3. The CDR3 reads CASSGQGALNTEAFF. CDR3 DNA sequence: TGTGCCAGCAGCGGACAGGGGGCACTGAACACTGAAGCTTTCTTT.

The gene calls are TRBV5-4 and TRBJ1-2, with a tentative D call TRBD1 (5 bases). The CDR3 totals 16 residues. V was shortened by 4 bases and J by 8 bases, with 24 bases between the two germline ends. Germline assignment: CDR1 SGHNT and CDR2 YYREEE (reference sequence). CDR3: CASSPQQGTGLGGYTF. The CDR3 coding sequence is TGTGCCAGCAGCCCCCAACAAGGCACAGGTCTGGGGGGCTACACCTTC.

This clone was detected a few times. The chain has TRBV19 and TRBJ1-2; the match to TRBD1 covers 12 bases. This CDR3 region has 17 residues. Germline loops: CDR1 LNHDA, CDR2 SQIVND (reference sequence). V shed 4 bases, J shed 2 bases, and the junction held 8 bases outside the gene matches. CDR3: CASSRGTGGAKNYGYTF. The DNA of the CDR3 is TGTGCCAGTAGTAGGGGGACAGGGGGCGCGAAAAACTATGGCTACACCTTC.

The CDR3 nucleotides are TGTGCCAGCTCACCCATCCCCCAGGTGGACTATGGCTACACCTTC. Translation: CASSPIPQVDYGYTF. The J gene is TRBJ1-2, the V gene TRBV18; D unclear. The CDR3 totals 15 residues. The V end was cut by 3 bases, the J end by 3 bases, with 14 bases between. Germline V CDR1 and CDR2: KGHSH, LQKENI.

This clone was observed a handful of times. This chain links TRBV28 with TRBJ1-1; 8 bases match TRBD1. The CDR3 totals 14 residues. Losses at the gene ends were 4 bases for V and 3 bases for J; bases not matched to a gene: 4. The germline V gene has CDR1 MDHEN and CDR2 SYDVKM. The CDR3 DNA follows: TGTGCCAGCAGTTCAAGACAGGGGTACACTGAAGCTTTCTTT. Translated, it gives CASSSRQGYTEAFF.

This clone was observed a handful of times. CDR3 sequence (DNA): TGTGCCAGCAGTCGCGGACAGGGTACCCCCCTCCACTTT. Its translation: CASSRGQGTPLHF. The chain carries TRBV28 and TRBJ1-6; TRBD1 aligns across 8 bases. V was pared by 5 bases and J by 13 bases, with 7 bases of the junction left unmatched. The CDR3 sequence is 13 residues long. Looked up from germline, CDR1 is MDHEN and CDR2 is SYDVKM.

CDR3: CASSLTLGQGQGNEQFF. CDR3 DNA sequence: TGTGCCAGCAGCTTAACCCTCGGACAGGGCCAAGGCAATGAGCAGTTCTTC. The rearrangement uses TRBV7-3 and TRBJ2-1; 8 positions agree with TRBD1. J lost 6 bases, V lost 0 bases, and 10 bases had no gene match. CDR3 length: 17 residues. CDR1 is SGHTA, CDR2 FQGTGA, per germline.

The chain joins TRBV6-1 to TRBJ2-3, with D uncertain. The CDR3 is 11 amino acids. With 6 bases removed from V and 2 bases from J, the gap between germline ends came to 3 bases. Germline CDR1 reads MNHNS; CDR2 reads SASEGT. In nucleotides, the CDR3 is TGTGCCAGCAGCCACACAGATACGCAGTATTTT. Translation gives CASSHTDTQYF.

A few counts support this clone. J is TRBJ2-1 and V is TRBV7-9; tentative D call: TRBD2 (6 bases). Germline CDR1 is SEHNR and CDR2 is FQNEAQ (reference sequence). The CDR3 extends over 16 amino acids. Trimming stripped 2 bases from V and 0 bases from J, with 11 bases between. The CDR3 protein is CASSLIGGSSYNEQFF. The DNA of the CDR3 is TGTGCCAGCAGCTTAATTGGAGGGAGCTCCTACAATGAGCAGTTCTTC.

With regard to this clone: At the DNA level, this CDR3 is encoded by other sequences in the same sample as well. The chain carries TRBV7-9 and TRBJ1-4, with 8 bases matching TRBD1. This CDR3 is built from 15 residues. With V trimmed by 4 bases and J by 8 bases, 9 bases remained unmatched. Germline-derived CDR1 and CDR2 are SEHNR and FQNEAQ (reference sequence). CDR3 residues: CASSSRTGRGEKLFF. The CDR3 nucleotides are TGTGCCAGCAGCTCCCGGACAGGGCGGGGAGAAAAACTGTTTTTT.

The chain carries TRBV7-2 and TRBJ2-3; no reliable D call. Trimming pared 8 bases from V and 10 bases from J, leaving 22 bases between. CDR1 SGHTA and CDR2 FQGNSA come from the germline V gene. The CDR3 sequence is 14 residues long. The chain's CDR3 is CASELSPRLTAQYF. The CDR3 DNA reads as TGTGCCAGCGAATTGTCCCCTAGATTGACCGCGCAGTATTTT.

The chain joins TRBV3-1 (or the pseudogene TRBV3-2) to TRBJ1-2, with D possibly being TRBD1 (5 bases). Germline V gives CDR1 LGHDT, CDR2 YNNKEL (reference sequence). V was trimmed by 0 bases and J by 4 bases, leaving 15 bases between them. The CDR3 spans 16 residues. DNA of the CDR3: TGTGCCAGCAGCCAAGATGCAGGGTCCCGATCCTATGGCTACACCTTC. Its protein is CASSQDAGSRSYGYTF.